This TCR beta chain was captured by sequencing in a study of blood T cell repertoires in COVID-19. Study at large: Nucleic acid was either cDNA or gDNA, and it came from T cells, B-cell-depleted T cells, or PBMCs.

There are 17 residues in the CDR3. Per germline, CDR1 SGHAT and CDR2 FQNNGV. The V and J ends lost 5 bases and 2 bases, in that order; junction bases with no gene match: 7. This clone was seen only a few times. The repertoire was sequenced with immunoSEQ multiplex PCR; TCRdb's copy has only in-frame clones and lacks some. The sample consists of 200,000 to 300,000 clones, 75% to 90% of them appearing once. The clonotype comes from a young man with active or convalescent COVID-19. Sequencing was done on a sample of peripheral blood. The chain carries TRBV11-2 and TRBJ2-3; 13 bases are shared with TRBD2. The CDR3 nucleotides are TGTGCCAGCAGCCCACGAGGGACTAGCGGGGCCACAGATACGCAGTATTTT. It yields the protein CASSPRGTSGATDTQYF.